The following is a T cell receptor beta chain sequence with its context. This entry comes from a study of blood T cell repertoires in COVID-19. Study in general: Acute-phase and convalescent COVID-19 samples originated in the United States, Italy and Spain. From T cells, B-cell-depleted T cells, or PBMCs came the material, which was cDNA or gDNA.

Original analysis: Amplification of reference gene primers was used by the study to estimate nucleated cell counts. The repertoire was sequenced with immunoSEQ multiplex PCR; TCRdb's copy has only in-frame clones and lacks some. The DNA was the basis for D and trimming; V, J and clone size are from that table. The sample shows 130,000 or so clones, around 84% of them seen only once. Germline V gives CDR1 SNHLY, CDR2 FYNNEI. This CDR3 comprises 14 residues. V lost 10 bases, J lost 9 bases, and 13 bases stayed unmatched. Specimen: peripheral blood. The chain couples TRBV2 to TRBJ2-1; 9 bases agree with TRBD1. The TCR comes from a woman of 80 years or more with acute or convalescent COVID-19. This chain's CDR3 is CAIAGTGFFSEQFF. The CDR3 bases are TGTGCCATCGCCGGGACAGGGTTTTTCAGTGAGCAGTTCTTC.